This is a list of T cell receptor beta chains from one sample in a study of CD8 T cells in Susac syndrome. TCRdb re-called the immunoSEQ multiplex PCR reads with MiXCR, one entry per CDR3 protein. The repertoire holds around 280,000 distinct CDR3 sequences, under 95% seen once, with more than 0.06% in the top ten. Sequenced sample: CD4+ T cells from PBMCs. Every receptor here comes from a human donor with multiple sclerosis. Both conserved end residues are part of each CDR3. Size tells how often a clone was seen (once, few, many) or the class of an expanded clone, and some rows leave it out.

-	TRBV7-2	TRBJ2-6	CASSLARGWGLSSGANVLTF
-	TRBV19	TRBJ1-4	CASSPGHYNEKLFF
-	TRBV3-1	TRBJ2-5	CASSRNRGETQYF
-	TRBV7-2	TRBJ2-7	CASSIRLAGGSEQYF
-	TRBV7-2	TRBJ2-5	CASSSTGGRQGTQYF
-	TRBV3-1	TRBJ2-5	CASRTGPQETQYF
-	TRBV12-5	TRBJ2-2	CASGLVPAGEVTGELFF
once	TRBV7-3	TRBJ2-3	CASSQGRTRFTDTQYF
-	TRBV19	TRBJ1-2	CASTPGRGAGGYTF
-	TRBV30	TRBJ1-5	CAWSAGQGAWGNQPQHF
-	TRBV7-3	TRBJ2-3	CASSSGLSTDTQYF
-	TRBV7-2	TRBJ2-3	CASSLQGGRFSDTQYF
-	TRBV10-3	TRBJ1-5	CAISGPNQPQHF
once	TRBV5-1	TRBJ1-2	CASSLGQSLNYGYTF
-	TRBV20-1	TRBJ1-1	CSAPKPGTGGTEAFF
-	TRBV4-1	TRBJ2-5	CASRQTGLSETQYF
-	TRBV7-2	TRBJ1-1	CASSSRTALNTEAFF
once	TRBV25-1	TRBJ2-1	CASSEGKYNEQFF
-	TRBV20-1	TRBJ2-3	CSASKLAGSTDTQYF
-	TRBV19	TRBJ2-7	CASIRPARDSPTYEQYF
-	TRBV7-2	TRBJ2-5	CASSGGGRAQETQYF
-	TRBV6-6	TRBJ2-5	CASSYLEELTQYF
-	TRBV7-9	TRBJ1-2	CASSSPPWGYTF
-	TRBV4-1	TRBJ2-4	CASSQDLLAGYIQYF
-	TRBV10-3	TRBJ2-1	CAISGGGGAYEQFF
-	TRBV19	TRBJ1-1	CASSIGGRSTEAFF
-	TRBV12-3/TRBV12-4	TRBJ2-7	CASSLWGGGLSYEQYF
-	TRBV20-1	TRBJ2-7	CSASHRAGTYEQYF
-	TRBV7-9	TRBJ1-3	CASSQLRGNTIYF
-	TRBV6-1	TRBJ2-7	CASRVKGGPTSYEQYF
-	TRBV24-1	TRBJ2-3	CATSDRQGGGVTDTQYF
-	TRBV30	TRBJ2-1	CAWSLSPLANEQFF
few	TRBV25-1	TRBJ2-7	CASSDRDSPGYEQYF
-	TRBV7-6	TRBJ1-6	CASSSTGGYSPLHF
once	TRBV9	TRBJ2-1	CASSPGLAVLNEQFF
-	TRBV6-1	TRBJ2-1	CASSRGTGRDNEQFF
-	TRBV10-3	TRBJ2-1	CAISVGGGGTYNEQFF
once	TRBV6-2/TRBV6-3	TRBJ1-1	CASSYGGRHTEAFF
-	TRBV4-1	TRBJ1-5	CASSAAGSRYSNQPQHF
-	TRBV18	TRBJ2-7	CASSPWSAYEQYF
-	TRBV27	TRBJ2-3	CASSRNRGDTQYF
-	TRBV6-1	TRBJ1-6	CASKEYLGKSPLHF
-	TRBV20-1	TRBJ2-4	CSARSRGTANIQYF
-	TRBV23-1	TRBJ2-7	CASCASGSTSYEQYF
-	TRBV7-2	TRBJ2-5	CASTKGTGWLETQYF
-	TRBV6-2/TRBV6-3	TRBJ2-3	CASSWAGATSTDTQYF
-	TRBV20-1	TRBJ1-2	CSARRAFSYGYTF
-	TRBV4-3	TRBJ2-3	CASSQGPRAGGPGTDTQYF
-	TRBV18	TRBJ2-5	CASSPFRDYQETQYF
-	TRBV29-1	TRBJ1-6	CSAQVGGNSPLHF
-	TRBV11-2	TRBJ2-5	CASSRITGETQYF
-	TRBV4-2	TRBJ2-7	CASSPEPTSGTSYEQYF